These T cell receptor beta chains were read from a single sample in a study of T cells in Graves' hyperthyroidism and ophthalmopathy. TCRdb passed the multiplex PCR reads through MiXCR, listing each CDR3 protein once. The repertoire holds more than 500,000 distinct CDR3 sequences, with about 16% as singletons. The sequenced material came from blood. Receptor source: a woman in her 30s with Graves' ophthalmopathy. Each CDR3 is given with its conserved first and last residue. D genes are given only for firm matches. Expanded clones are given a class, and other clones once, few, many or no size at all.

clone size,V gene,D gene,J gene,CDR3 DNA,CDR3 protein
many,TRBV28,.,TRBJ2-3,TGTGCCAGCGCCCCCTACGAAGCAGCCTGGACAGATACGCAGTATTTT,CASAPYEAAWTDTQYF
few,TRBV14,TRBD2,TRBJ2-3,TGTGCCAGCAGCCAACGGACTAGCGGCGCTGATACGCAGTATTTT,CASSQRTSGADTQYF
.,TRBV5-1,TRBD2,TRBJ2-5,TGCGCCAGCAGCTTGGCCACTAGCGACCAGGAGACCCAGTACTTC,CASSLATSDQETQYF
few,TRBV29-1,.,TRBJ2-7,TGCAGCGTCAAGGAGGACCTCTACGAGCAGTACTTC,CSVKEDLYEQYF
.,TRBV14,.,TRBJ2-1,TGTGCCAGCAGCCACCTAGGGCTGGGAGAGCAGTTCTTC,CASSHLGLGEQFF
.,TRBV24-1,TRBD2,TRBJ2-1,TGTGCCAGCAGTTTAGCACTAGCGGGAGTGAATGAGCAGTTCTTC,CASSLALAGVNEQFF
few,TRBV12-3/TRBV12-4,TRBD1,TRBJ1-2,TGTGCCAGCCGCGAAACAGGGGGGCTCCCCTATGGCTACACCTTC,CASRETGGLPYGYTF
many,TRBV20-1,TRBD1,TRBJ1-5,TGCAGTGCTGTCCACAGGGGGCATCAGCCCCAGCATTTT,CSAVHRGHQPQHF
many,TRBV20-1,.,TRBJ2-7,TGCAGTGCTAGAGAAGGAGGGCAGTACTTC,CSAREGGQYF
.,TRBV18,TRBD1,TRBJ2-3,TGTGCCAGCTCCCGACAGGGGGTGGCCACGGATACGCAGTATTTT,CASSRQGVATDTQYF
few,TRBV12-5,TRBD1,TRBJ2-2,TGTGCTAGTGGTTTGATCACAGGGGGGACCGGGGAGCTGTTTTTT,CASGLITGGTGELFF
many,TRBV11-2,TRBD1,TRBJ2-3,TGTGCCAGCAGCTCCGTAGCCCTCTCGACAGGGACGAGCACAGATACGCAGTATTTT,CASSSVALSTGTSTDTQYF
many,TRBV2,.,TRBJ2-3,TGTGCCAGCAGTGCGAGGGGGACCATCACAGATACGCAGTATTTT,CASSARGTITDTQYF
.,TRBV5-1,TRBD2,TRBJ2-1,TGCGCCAGCAGCTTAGTACTAGCGTCTTCCAGTGAGCAGTTCTTC,CASSLVLASSSEQFF
many,TRBV6-2/TRBV6-3,.,TRBJ2-1,TGTGCCAGCAGCCCTAATAGGGCGGACTACTCCTACAATGAGCAGTTCTTC,CASSPNRADYSYNEQFF
.,TRBV20-1,TRBD2,TRBJ2-2,TGCAGTGCTAGAGATCAGAGCGGGAGGGCCCTCGGCGGGGAGCTGTTTTTT,CSARDQSGRALGGELFF
many,TRBV4-1,TRBD1,TRBJ1-1,TGCGCCAGCAGCCCAACAGGGGCCTGGGCTTTCTTT,CASSPTGAWAFF
few,TRBV15,.,TRBJ2-7,TGTGCCACCAGCAGAGATAGAGGGGCCACCTACGAGCAGTACTTC,CATSRDRGATYEQYF
.,TRBV20-1,TRBD1,TRBJ1-1,TGCAGTGCTAGAGGGGGGTCAGGGGGCACGAACACTGAAGCTTTCTTT,CSARGGSGGTNTEAFF
.,TRBV24-1,TRBD1,TRBJ2-2,TGTGCCACCAGTGAAACGGGACAGGGCGGGACCGGGGAGCTGTTTTTT,CATSETGQGGTGELFF
many,TRBV18,TRBD2,TRBJ2-3,TGTGCCAGCTCACCATACCGGGAGGGTAGCACAGATACGCAGTATTTT,CASSPYREGSTDTQYF
few,TRBV6-1,TRBD1,TRBJ2-3,TGTGCCAGCAGTCGAACGTCCGGACAGGGGGCGAAGGATACGCAGTATTTT,CASSRTSGQGAKDTQYF
.,TRBV15,TRBD1,TRBJ2-7,TGTGCCACCAGCAGGACCGGGACAGGCGGCGCTAAGCAGTACTTC,CATSRTGTGGAKQYF
many,TRBV28,.,TRBJ1-5,TGTGCCAGCAGTGATCAGGGTCTGGACCAGCCCCAGCATTTT,CASSDQGLDQPQHF
many,TRBV7-3,.,TRBJ2-1,TGTGCCAGCAGCTTACGCGCAATGGGCTCTGGCAATGAGCAGTTCTTC,CASSLRAMGSGNEQFF
.,TRBV6-1,.,TRBJ1-1,TGTGCCAGCCTAGACTCAGGGGACACTGAAGCTTTCTTT,CASLDSGDTEAFF